What follows are 27 T cell receptor beta chains derived from one specimen sequenced in a study of T-cell memory formation after mild COVID-19. TCRdb analysed the 5' RACE reads with MiXCR anew, one entry per CDR3 protein. Of fewer than 200,000 distinct CDR3 sequences in the sample, roughly 23% were seen once. The sequencing input was PBMCs or a T cell subset sorted from them (not recorded which). These receptors were obtained from an adult woman who had mild COVID-19 (a few samples of this study predate the infection). Cell type and time point are not known.

This clonotype was seen a few times. The J gene is TRBJ1-6, the V gene TRBV4-3, with 7 nucleotides matching TRBD1. V trimming: 0 bases; J trimming: 9 bases; junction bases outside the gene matches: 8. Germline CDR1 is LGHNA and CDR2 is YSLEER. The length of the CDR3 is 16 residues. CDR3 protein: CASSQDWAGGGSPLHF. The CDR3 bases are TGCGCCAGCAGCCAAGATTGGGCAGGGGGAGGTTCACCCCTCCACTTT.

This chain connects TRBV12-3 or TRBV12-4 to TRBJ2-7, with D maybe TRBD2 (5 bases). CDR3 length: 13 amino acids. V lost 4 bases and J 3 bases, leaving 10 bases between the germline ends. CDR3 DNA: TGTGCCAGCAGTTCTGGACTGATCTACGAGCAGTACTTC. Translating gives CASSSGLIYEQYF.

This chain links TRBV4-3 with TRBJ2-1; TRBD2 might be the D (6 bases). With 4 bases removed from V and 10 bases from J, the gap between germline ends came to 11 bases. Germline values: CDR1 LGHNA, CDR2 YSLEER. The CDR3 is made up of 12 amino acids. The CDR3 protein is CASSLLGGEQFF. DNA for the CDR3: TGCGCCAGCAGCCTCCTCGGAGGGGAGCAGTTCTTC.

This clonotype has just a few counts. The chain combines TRBV7-6 with TRBJ2-5; 7 bases fit TRBD2. After removal of 2 bases from V and 5 bases from J, the junction contained 8 bases not matched to a gene. Germline values: CDR1 SGHVS, CDR2 FNYEAQ. The CDR3 is 15 amino acids. CDR3 in DNA: TGTGCCAGCAGCTTAAGAAGCTTGCGGGGGGAGACCCAGTACTTC. Its protein is CASSLRSLRGETQYF.

The J gene is TRBJ1-1, the V gene TRBV7-6, with D unclear. Deletions cut 1 base from V and 5 bases from J, with 14 bases between. Germline CDR1 SGHVS, CDR2 FNYEAQ. There are 15 residues in the CDR3. The CDR3 sequence is CASSLGGPGRTEAFF. DNA of the CDR3: TGTGCCAGCAGCTTAGGGGGTCCGGGGAGAACTGAAGCTTTCTTT.

In this sample, this clonotype turned up a few times. J is TRBJ1-2 and V is TRBV11-2; D not resolved. Germline values: CDR1 SGHAT, CDR2 FQNNGV. The V and J ends lost 5 bases and 0 bases respectively, with 13 bases between them. This CDR3 comprises 15 residues. The CDR3: CASSQGPYSNYGYTF. DNA of the CDR3: TGTGCCAGCAGCCAAGGCCCGTATTCTAACTATGGCTACACCTTC.

V is TRBV6-1 and J is TRBJ1-3; the match to TRBD1 covers 7 bases. The CDR3 consists of 15 residues. CDR1 and CDR2 (germline): MNHNS, SASEGT. V dropped 4 bases and J dropped 3; count of bases not matched to a gene: 6. The CDR3 DNA is TGTGCCAGCAGTGCCTATCGGGACAGTGGAAACACCATATATTTT. This gives the protein CASSAYRDSGNTIYF.

This clonotype was seen repeatedly, ten times or more. The V gene is TRBV4-1, the J gene TRBJ1-1; a possible D gene is TRBD1 (6 bases). This CDR3 is built from 14 residues. V lost 0 bases, J lost 3 bases, and 8 bases lay in between. From germline, CDR1 is MGHRA and CDR2 YSYEKL. The CDR3 DNA reads as TGCGCCAGCAGCCAAGAAGGGGGATACACTGAAGCTTTCTTT. Amino acids: CASSQEGGYTEAFF.

The gene calls are TRBV6-5 and TRBJ2-2; D unclear. The V end lost 3 bases, the J end lost 7 bases, and 12 bases lay between the germline ends. The germline gives CDR1 MNHEY, CDR2 SVGAGI. The CDR3 totals 14 residues. CDR3 in amino acids: CASSYGPDGGELFF. The DNA of the CDR3 is TGTGCCAGCAGTTATGGGCCCGACGGCGGGGAGCTGTTTTTT.

V gene TRBV10-3 combines with J gene TRBJ1-1; D is unclear. The CDR3 is 13 residues long. Trimming cost V 6 bases and J 2 bases, with 10 bases left between them. CDR1 and CDR2 (germline): ENHRY, SYGVKD. The CDR3 sequence is CAIRLDKNTEAFF. CDR3 DNA: TGTGCCATCAGGCTCGACAAAAACACTGAAGCTTTCTTT.

The rearrangement links TRBV2 to TRBJ2-5; D not resolved. The CDR3 loop spans 15 amino acids. Germline lookup yields CDR1 SNHLY and CDR2 FYNNEI. V dropped 9 bases and J dropped 4 bases, with 21 bases sitting between them. Here the CDR3 DNA reads TGTGCCAGAAGTCTGAACCCACAGCCCCCAGAGACCCAGTACTTC. Its protein product is CARSLNPQPPETQYF.

The rearrangement links TRBV12-3 or TRBV12-4 to TRBJ1-5; TRBD1 agrees at 7 bases. With V trimmed by 2 bases and J by 3 bases, 7 bases remained unmatched. CDR3 length equals 16 residues. The CDR3 DNA reads TGTGCCAGCAGTTTAAGGACAGGCCTTTTCAATCAGCCCCAGCATTTT. Encoded protein: CASSLRTGLFNQPQHF.

This rearrangement joins TRBV7-9 to TRBJ2-2, with D unresolved. This CDR3 comprises 13 residues. Germline V gene data show CDR1 as SEHNR and CDR2 as FQNEAQ (reference sequence). The V end was cut by 8 bases, the J end by 2 bases, with 9 bases between. CDR3 protein: CASVITNTGELFF. The CDR3 DNA is TGTGCCAGCGTCATTACAAACACCGGGGAGCTGTTTTTT.

This clonotype has more than one count but fewer than ten. V and J are TRBV9 and TRBJ2-3, with D tentatively TRBD1 or TRBD2 (6 bases each). Germline V gene sequence: CDR1 SGDLS, CDR2 YYNGEE. The ends were cut back, 3 bases at V and 1 base at J, with 9 bases in the middle. The CDR3 totals 14 residues. The CDR3 nucleotides read TGTGCCAGCAGCGACGGGGGCCGCACAGATACGCAGTATTTT. It translates to CASSDGGRTDTQYF.

In its sample, this clonotype was seen many times. This chain links TRBV10-3 with TRBJ2-7; D not certain. The ends were cut back, 0 bases at V and 0 bases at J, with 9 bases in the middle. Germline V lookup: CDR1 ENHRY, CDR2 SYGVKD. This CDR3 region has 15 residues. The CDR3 is CAISESNGYSYEQYF. The CDR3 DNA reads as TGTGCCATCAGTGAGTCAAACGGGTACTCCTACGAGCAGTACTTC.

This clonotype was seen many times. The chain joins TRBV5-1 to TRBJ2-3, with D possibly called TRBD1 or TRBD2 (5 bases each). The CDR3 covers 18 residues. V was shortened by 3 bases and J by 4 bases, with 24 bases between the two germline ends. Germline loops: CDR1 SGHRS, CDR2 YFSETQ. This CDR3 is CASSSTGLAAHSPDTQYF. In DNA form, the CDR3 reads TGCGCCAGCAGCTCCACGGGGCTGGCAGCCCACAGCCCAGATACGCAGTATTTT.

This chain links TRBV12-3 or TRBV12-4 with TRBJ2-2; D not resolved. The CDR3 loop spans 13 amino acids. The V gene lost 5 bases and the J gene lost 5 bases, with 9 bases spanning the gap. The CDR3 region is CASSPVGTGELFF. The DNA of the CDR3 is TGTGCCAGCAGTCCAGTCGGGACCGGGGAGCTGTTTTTT.

The V call is TRBV20-1, the J call TRBJ2-7; D is unclear. This CDR3 is built from 15 residues. CDR1 and CDR2 from the germline V gene are DFQATT and SNEGSKA (reference sequence). Trimming took 7 bases from V and 0 from J, leaving 19 bases between them. CDR3 amino acids: CSVHTGRTISYEQYF. CDR3 nucleotide sequence: TGCAGTGTCCATACGGGTAGGACCATCTCCTACGAGCAGTACTTC.

V usage is TRBV3-1 and J usage is TRBJ2-1; a weak D match, TRBD2 (5 bases). This CDR3 has 15 amino acids. Germline V gives CDR1 LGHDT, CDR2 YNNKEL (reference sequence). Trimming shortened V by 0 bases and J by 6 bases, and 12 bases separated the two germline ends. CDR3 sequence reads: CASSQDSDWGNEQFF. CDR3 coding DNA: TGTGCCAGCAGCCAAGATAGCGACTGGGGCAATGAGCAGTTCTTC.

This clonotype has just a few counts. The genes are TRBV29-1 and TRBJ1-1; D remains ambiguous. There are 13 residues in the CDR3. CDR1 SQVTM and CDR2 ANQGSEA come from the germline V gene. Trimming removed 0 bases at V and 2 bases at J, with 7 bases between. CDR3 nucleotide sequence: TGCAGCGTTGAAGAAAGGGTCAACACTGAAGCTTTCTTT. Encoded protein: CSVEERVNTEAFF.

The chain is built from TRBV15 and TRBJ1-1, with D hard to call. Between the trimmed V and J ends, which lost 0 bases and 0 bases, there was a span of 5 bases. This CDR3 region has 14 residues. CDR1 LNHNV and CDR2 YYDKDF come from the germline V gene (reference sequence). CDR3 nucleotides: TGTGCCACCAGCAGAGATTCCATGAACACTGAAGCTTTCTTT. Encoded protein: CATSRDSMNTEAFF.

This clonotype occurred a few times. DNA for the CDR3: TGTGCCAGCAGCTTTGGCAGGGGCAGAGATACGCAGTATTTT. It is translated as CASSFGRGRDTQYF. V gene TRBV7-9 combines with J gene TRBJ2-3, with TRBD1 as a possible D gene (6 bases). Germline CDR1 is SEHNR and CDR2 is FQNEAQ (reference sequence). Trimming shortened V by 3 bases and J by 5 bases, and 12 bases separated the two germline ends. This CDR3 has 14 residues.

In this sample, this clonotype turned up a few times. V usage is TRBV5-1 and J usage is TRBJ2-5; D could derive from TRBD1 or TRBD2 (6 bases each). Per the germline V gene, CDR1 is SGHRS and CDR2 is YFSETQ. This CDR3 is 15 amino acids long. Trimming pared 2 bases from V and 1 base from J, leaving 12 bases between. CDR3 sequence (DNA): TGCGCCAGCAGCTTCTCGGGGGCCTCCCAAGAGACCCAGTACTTC. Translating gives CASSFSGASQETQYF.

The CDR3 DNA sequence: TGTGCCAGCAGCTGGGCCCTGGGGGATACGCAGTATTTT. This encodes CASSWALGDTQYF. The gene calls are TRBV7-9 and TRBJ2-3; D call uncertain. Germline CDR1 and CDR2: SEHNR and FQNEAQ (reference sequence). V shed 4 bases and J shed 6 bases, with 11 bases lying between them. The CDR3 runs 13 residues.

V and J are TRBV9 and TRBJ1-2, with no clear D. Trimming took off 3 bases at V and 5 bases at J, with 20 bases between the two ends. The germline V gene has CDR1 SGDLS and CDR2 YYNGEE. The CDR3 loop spans 16 amino acids. CDR3: CASSASMEGTTYGYTF. The CDR3 DNA is TGTGCCAGCAGCGCCTCCATGGAGGGAACTACATATGGCTACACCTTC. The full variable domain, rest sourced from reference TRBV9 and TRBJ1-2, is DSGVTQTPKHLITATGQRVTLRCSPRSGDLSVYWYQQSLDQGLQFLIQYYNGEERAKGNILERFSAQQFPDLHSELNLSSLELGDSALYFCASSASMEGTTYGYTFGSGTRLTVV.

This clonotype was detected a few times. The rearrangement joins TRBV3-1 to TRBJ2-5; a weak D match, TRBD2 (7 bases). The CDR3 runs to 18 residues. Germline V gives CDR1 LGHDT, CDR2 YNNKEL (reference sequence). The V gene lost 0 bases and the J gene lost 2 bases, with 19 bases spanning the gap. CDR3 nucleotide sequence: TGTGCCAGCAGCCAAGAGGAATTAAGCGGGACACAACAAGAGACCCAGTACTTC. It specifies CASSQEELSGTQQETQYF.

CDR3 sequence (DNA): TGTGCCAGCAGTTTAGCAGACCAAGAGACCCAGTACTTC. It codes for CASSLADQETQYF. V and J are TRBV12-3 or TRBV12-4 and TRBJ2-5; no clear D. The CDR3 extends over 13 amino acids. V was pared by 0 bases and J by 0 bases, with 2 bases between.